This T cell receptor beta chain was retrieved from a study of blood T cell repertoires in COVID-19. Turning to the study itself: Researchers got acute and convalescent COVID-19 samples from the United States, Italy and Spain.

The cohort comprised adults aged roughly 18 to 100 years residing in 20 to 30 US areas. Assignments of participants to cohorts depended upon their own reported clinical history. The CDR3 is 19 residues long. Per the germline V gene, CDR1 is SGDLS and CDR2 is YYNGEE. Losses at the gene ends were 3 bases for V and 4 bases for J; bases not matched to a gene: 11. Sequenced by immunoSEQ multiplex PCR; TCRdb stores in-frame clones only, minus some. Of approximately 300,000 clones listed, around nine tenths are singletons. Material: PBMCs or T cells enriched from blood (not recorded which). V usage is TRBV9 and J usage is TRBJ2-3; 16 bases match TRBD2. This sequence originates from a woman aged 25-40 years who had been exposed to COVID-19. The CDR3 DNA follows: TGTGCCAGCAGCGAGCTGGGACTAGCGGGGGGGCAAAGTGCAGATACGCAGTATTTT. Protein: CASSELGLAGGQSADTQYF. The full variable domain, with the rest looked up from reference TRBV9 and TRBJ2-3, is DSGVTQTPKHLITATGQRVTLRCSPRSGDLSVYWYQQSLDQGLQFLIQYYNGEERAKGNILERFSAQQFPDLHSELNLSSLELGDSALYFCASSELGLAGGQSADTQYFGPGTRLTVL.